This T cell receptor beta chain comes out of a study of cytomegalovirus exposure and HLA in healthy donors. Turning to this clone: Its antigen is currently unknown.

Whole-study results and caveats: Reports described diagnosis of cytomegalovirus status by the classifier as highly specific and sensitive.

V lost 0 bases to trimming and J lost 7 bases, with 4 bases between them. CDR1 and CDR2 (germline): SGHTS, YDEGEE. There are 12 residues in the CDR3. Here immunoSEQ multiplex PCR was the method, and the copy in TCRdb shows in-frame clones only, minus some. The data contain about 360,000 clones, 70% to 90% of them singletons. This clonotype was obtained from a woman between 18 and 29 years old in good health and CMV-seronegative. Sequencing was done on a sample of PBMCs. The chain combines TRBV5-8 with TRBJ2-2, with D uncertain. CDR3 sequence reads: CASSLGGGELFF. In DNA form, the CDR3 reads TGTGCCAGCAGCTTGGGCGGCGGGGAGCTGTTTTTT.